The entry below describes one T cell receptor (beta chain). Its antigen is unknown. Treatment of patients with chemo-refractory metastatic non-small-cell lung cancer consisted of focal radiation plus CTLA-4 blockade with ipilimumab. Repertoires were generated with immunoSEQ multiplex PCR, while TCRdb's copy carries only in-frame clones and drops some. Of 30,000 to 35,000 clones listed, approximately 70% are singletons. The sample belongs to a study of radiotherapy plus CTLA-4 blockade in lung cancer. On the study more broadly: Among patients, more than 15% showed objective responses, and around 30% had disease control. Study results and caveats: Early blood T cell clone dynamics, with interferon-beta, were reported to best predict response.

Germline V CDR1 and CDR2: MNHEY, SMNVEV (reference sequence). The CDR3 loop spans 15 amino acids. V shed 7 bases and J 9 bases; nucleotides not matched to a gene: 14. The receptor's source is a human donor with non-small cell lung cancer who had stable disease on radiotherapy plus ipilimumab. The specimen comprised peripheral blood, sampled from a patient treated with radiotherapy plus ipilimumab. This chain connects TRBV27 to TRBJ2-1; 8 bases are shared with TRBD2. CDR3 sequence reads: CASIVGASGRGEQFF. CDR3 nucleotide sequence: TGTGCCAGCATCGTTGGGGCTAGCGGGCGGGGTGAGCAGTTCTTC.